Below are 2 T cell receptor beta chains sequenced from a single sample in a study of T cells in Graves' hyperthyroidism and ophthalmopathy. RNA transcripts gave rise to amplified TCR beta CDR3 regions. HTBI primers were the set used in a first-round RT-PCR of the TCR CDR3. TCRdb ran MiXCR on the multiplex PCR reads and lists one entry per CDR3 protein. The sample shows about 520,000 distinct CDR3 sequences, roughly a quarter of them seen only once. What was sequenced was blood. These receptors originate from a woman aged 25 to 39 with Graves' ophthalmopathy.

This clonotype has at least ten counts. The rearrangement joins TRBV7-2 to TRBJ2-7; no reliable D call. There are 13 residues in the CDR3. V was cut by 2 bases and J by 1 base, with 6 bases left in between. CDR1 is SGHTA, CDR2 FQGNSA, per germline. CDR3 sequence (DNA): TGTGCCAGCAGCTTAACCCCTTCCTACGAGCAGTACTTC. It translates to CASSLTPSYEQYF.

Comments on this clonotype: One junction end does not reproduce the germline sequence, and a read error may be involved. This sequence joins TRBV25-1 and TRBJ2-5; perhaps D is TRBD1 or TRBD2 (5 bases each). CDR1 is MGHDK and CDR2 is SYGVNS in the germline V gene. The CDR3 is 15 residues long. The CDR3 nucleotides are TGTGCCAACAGTGACCCCGGTAGTGGGGGAGAGACCCAGTACTTC. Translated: CANSDPGSGGETQYF.